This T cell receptor beta chain was captured in a study of shared clonotypes between healthy human individuals. V lost 3 bases to trimming and J lost 8 bases; unmatched junction nucleotides: 13. CDR3 length: 15 residues. Germline V gene lookup returns CDR1 SGDLS and CDR2 YYNGEE. The assay was carried out at the deep level. Authors' methods: Quality scores were absent from the junction-only immunoSEQ sequences, so filtering differed. The method was immunoSEQ multiplex PCR; TCRdb's version includes in-frame clones alone and lacks a portion of them. V and J calls and clone size are as listed in that table; D and trimming were resolved from the DNA. The table includes some 450,000 clones, approximately 77% detected once.

The sample comprised PBMCs. The receptor was derived from a woman aged 40 to 50 in good health. Some clones in this sample may be carry-over from other donors' samples. The chain is built from TRBV9 and TRBJ1-2; 7 bases map to TRBD1. The CDR3 nucleotides are TGTGCCAGCAGCGCGAGGGGCAGGGGGACTAACGGCTACACCTTC. Protein: CASSARGRGTNGYTF.